This T cell receptor (beta chain) came from a study of blood T cell repertoires in COVID-19. At the level of the study: There were acute and convalescent COVID-19 samples, and they came from the United States, Italy and Spain. Sample material is recorded as cDNA or gDNA derived from T cells, B-cell-depleted T cells, or PBMCs.

The length of the CDR3 is 15 residues. Per the germline V gene, CDR1 is LGHDT and CDR2 is YNNKEL (reference sequence). J gave up 3 bases and V 3 bases, and 4 bases lay outside the gene matches. Per the original methods: Reference gene primer amplification gave nucleated cell count estimates. Libraries were prepared by immunoSEQ multiplex PCR; TCRdb keeps only in-frame clonotypes and omits some of them. Clone size and the V and J calls come from that table; the DNA yielded D and trimming. This sample carries some 100,000 clones, more than 65% of them seen once, and the ten largest clones take approximately 15%.

The sequenced sample consisted of peripheral blood. The TCR sequence derives from a human donor in a cohort sampled during active COVID-19. V and J are TRBV3-1 (or the pseudogene TRBV3-2) and TRBJ2-1; 8 positions agree with TRBD2. Written as DNA, the CDR3 is TGTGCCAGCAGCCACCTCACTAGCGGCTACAATGAGCAGTTCTTC. Protein: CASSHLTSGYNEQFF.